The 7 T cell receptor beta chains listed next were all sequenced from one sample in a study of vaccination effects on CD4 cells after COVID-19. With the ViraFEST assay, the study expanded antigen-specific CD4+ T cells using viral peptide pools, then sequenced them. Scientists isolated CD4+ T cells after a roughly ten-day culture period ended. Participants completed two doses of the BNT162b2 or mRNA-1273 vaccine. The antigens these receptors bind are not known. Here immunoSEQ multiplex PCR was the method, and the copy in TCRdb shows in-frame clones only, minus some. The table includes 25,000 to 30,000 clones, 80% to 85% detected once. The material sequenced was CD4+ T cells from PBMCs cultured with SARS-CoV-2 spike peptides, taken after COVID-19 vaccination. These receptors were obtained from a human donor who received a COVID-19 vaccine. Some clones in this sample may be carry-over from other donors' samples.

The chain carries TRBV19 and TRBJ1-5, with no clear D. This CDR3 is 14 amino acids long. The V gene's germline CDR1 is LNHDA and CDR2 SQIVND (reference sequence). The V end lost 1 base, the J end lost 0 bases, and 4 bases lay between the germline ends. The CDR3 loop reads CASSIVDSNQPQHF. The DNA for the CDR3 is TGTGCCAGTAGTATAGTCGATAGCAATCAGCCCCAGCATTTT.

The chain employs TRBV28 and TRBJ2-5; D unclear. V shed 5 bases and J shed 5 bases, with 12 bases lying between them. The CDR3 runs 13 residues. CDR1 and CDR2 (germline): MDHEN, SYDVKM. CDR3 amino acids: CASSPRTRETQYF. DNA of the CDR3: TGTGCCAGCAGTCCACGGACGCGGGAGACCCAGTACTTC.

The genes are TRBV6-5 and TRBJ2-3; perhaps D is TRBD1 or TRBD2 (6 bases each). Trimming took off 5 bases at V and 0 bases at J, with 12 bases between the two ends. This CDR3 has 15 residues. From germline, CDR1 is MNHEY and CDR2 SVGAGI. The CDR3 protein is CASSRGDRSTDTQYF. The CDR3 nucleotides read TGTGCCAGCAGTAGGGGGGACCGTAGCACAGATACGCAGTATTTT.

This clone was counted between two and nine times. V usage is TRBV7-9 and J usage is TRBJ2-7, with a possible D match to TRBD2 (6 bases). Germline assignment: CDR1 SEHNR and CDR2 FQNEAQ (reference sequence). This CDR3 has 14 residues. Trimming removed 5 bases at V and 0 bases at J, with 11 bases between. The CDR3 DNA sequence: TGTGCCAGCAGCCTCCCCGGGAGCTCCTACGAGCAGTACGTC. Translated, it gives CASSLPGSSYEQYV.

In this sample, this clone turned up once. This chain links TRBV7-9 with TRBJ1-1; possibly TRBD1 for D (5 bases). CDR1 is SEHNR and CDR2 is FQNEAQ in the germline V gene (reference sequence). The CDR3 covers 14 residues. V gave up 5 bases and J gave up 3 bases, with 13 bases separating them. The DNA for the CDR3 is TGTGCCAGCAGCCAATCGGTAGGGGACACTGAAGCTTTCTTT. It specifies CASSQSVGDTEAFF.

The chain recombines TRBV3-1 (or the pseudogene TRBV3-2) with TRBJ2-2; 10 nucleotides agree with TRBD1. In germline, CDR1 is LGHDT, CDR2 YNNKEL (reference sequence). The length of the CDR3 is 16 residues. V gave up 3 bases and J gave up 1 base; unmatched junction bases: 2. The CDR3 nucleotides are TGTGCCAGCAGCCAGACAGGGGGCAAGAACACCGGGGAGCTGTTTTTT. Protein product: CASSQTGGKNTGELFF.

This clone was detected a few times. This chain uses TRBV4-2 with TRBJ2-1, with TRBD2 matching 14 bases. This CDR3 spans 21 amino acids. The germline CDR1 and CDR2 sequences are LGHNA and YNFKEQ. Trimming removed 4 bases from V and 0 bases from J; junction bases left unmatched: 14. CDR3 coding DNA: TGTGCCAGCAGCCGCGTGGGACTAGCGGGGGACGATTTTAGCTCCTACAATGAGCAGTTCTTC. This encodes CASSRVGLAGDDFSSYNEQFF.